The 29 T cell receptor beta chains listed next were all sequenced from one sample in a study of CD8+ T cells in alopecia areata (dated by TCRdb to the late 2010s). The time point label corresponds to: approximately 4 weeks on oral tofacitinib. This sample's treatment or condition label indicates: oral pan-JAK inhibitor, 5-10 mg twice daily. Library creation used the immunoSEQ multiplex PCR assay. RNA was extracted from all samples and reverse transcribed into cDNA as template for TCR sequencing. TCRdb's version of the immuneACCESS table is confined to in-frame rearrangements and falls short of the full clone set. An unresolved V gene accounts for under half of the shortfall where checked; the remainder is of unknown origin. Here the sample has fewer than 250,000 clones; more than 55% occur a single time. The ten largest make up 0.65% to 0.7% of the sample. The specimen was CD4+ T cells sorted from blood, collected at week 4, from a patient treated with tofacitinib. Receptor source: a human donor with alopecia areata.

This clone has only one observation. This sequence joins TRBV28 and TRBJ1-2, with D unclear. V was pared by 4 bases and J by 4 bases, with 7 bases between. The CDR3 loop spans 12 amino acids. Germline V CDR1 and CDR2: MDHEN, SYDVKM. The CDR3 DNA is TGTGCCAGCAGTTCCCAGAGCTATGGCTACACCTTC. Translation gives CASSSQSYGYTF.

CDR3 sequence (DNA): TGTGCCAGCAGCCCCGGGGGTAGCGGGACCTACGAGCAGTACTTC. It is translated as CASSPGGSGTYEQYF. The rearrangement joins TRBV9 to TRBJ2-7, with TRBD2 matching 8 bases. The CDR3 has 15 amino acids. The trim removed 4 bases at V and 2 bases at J, leaving 8 bases unmatched. Germline lookup yields CDR1 SGDLS and CDR2 YYNGEE.

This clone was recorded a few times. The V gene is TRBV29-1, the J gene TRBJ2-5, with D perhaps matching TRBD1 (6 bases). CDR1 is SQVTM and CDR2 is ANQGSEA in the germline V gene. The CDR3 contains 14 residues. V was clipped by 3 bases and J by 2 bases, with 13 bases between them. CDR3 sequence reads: CSVEVDRVQETQYF. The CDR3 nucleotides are TGCAGCGTTGAGGTGGACAGAGTACAAGAGACCCAGTACTTC.

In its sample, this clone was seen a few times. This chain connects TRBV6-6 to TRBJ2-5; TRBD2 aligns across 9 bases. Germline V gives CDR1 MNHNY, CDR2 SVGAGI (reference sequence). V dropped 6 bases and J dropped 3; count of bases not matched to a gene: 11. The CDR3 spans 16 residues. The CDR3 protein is CASSSIIAGGKETQYF. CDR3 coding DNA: TGTGCCAGCAGCTCCATTATCGCGGGAGGGAAAGAGACCCAGTACTTC.

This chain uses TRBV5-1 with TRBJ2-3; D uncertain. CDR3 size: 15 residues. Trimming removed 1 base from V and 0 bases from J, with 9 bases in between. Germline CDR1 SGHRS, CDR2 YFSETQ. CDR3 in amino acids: CASSLTVTSTDTQYF. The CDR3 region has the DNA TGCGCCAGCAGCTTGACAGTCACCAGCACAGATACGCAGTATTTT.

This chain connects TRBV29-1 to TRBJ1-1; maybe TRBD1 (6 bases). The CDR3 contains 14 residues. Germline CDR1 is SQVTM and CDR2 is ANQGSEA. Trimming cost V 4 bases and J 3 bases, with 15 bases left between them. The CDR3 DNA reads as TGCAGCGTTGTTAGGCAGGGGAAACACACTGAAGCTTTCTTT. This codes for CSVVRQGKHTEAFF.

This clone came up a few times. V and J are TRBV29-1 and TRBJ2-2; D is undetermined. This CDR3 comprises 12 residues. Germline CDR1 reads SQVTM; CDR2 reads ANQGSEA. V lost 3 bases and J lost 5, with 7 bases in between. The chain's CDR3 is CSVDTGTGELFF. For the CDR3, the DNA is TGCAGCGTTGACACCGGAACCGGGGAGCTGTTTTTT.

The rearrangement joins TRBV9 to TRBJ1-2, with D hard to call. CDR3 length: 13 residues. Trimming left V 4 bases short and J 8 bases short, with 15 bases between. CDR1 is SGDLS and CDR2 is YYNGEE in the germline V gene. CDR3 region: CASSPRLWAGYTF. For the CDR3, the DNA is TGTGCCAGCAGCCCTCGCCTTTGGGCAGGCTACACCTTC.

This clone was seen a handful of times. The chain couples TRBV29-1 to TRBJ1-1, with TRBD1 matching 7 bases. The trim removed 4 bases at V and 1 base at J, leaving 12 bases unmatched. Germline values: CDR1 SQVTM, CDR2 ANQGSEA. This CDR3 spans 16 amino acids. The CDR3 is CSVVRSAGGSNTEAFF. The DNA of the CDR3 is TGCAGCGTTGTGAGGTCGGCAGGGGGTTCGAACACTGAAGCTTTCTTT.

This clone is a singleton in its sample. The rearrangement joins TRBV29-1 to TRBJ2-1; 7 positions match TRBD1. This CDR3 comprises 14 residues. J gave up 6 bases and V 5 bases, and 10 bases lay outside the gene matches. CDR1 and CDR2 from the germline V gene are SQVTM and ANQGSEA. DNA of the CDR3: TGCAGCGTTTCCCCGGGACAGACAGCCAATGAGCAGTTCTTC. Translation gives CSVSPGQTANEQFF.

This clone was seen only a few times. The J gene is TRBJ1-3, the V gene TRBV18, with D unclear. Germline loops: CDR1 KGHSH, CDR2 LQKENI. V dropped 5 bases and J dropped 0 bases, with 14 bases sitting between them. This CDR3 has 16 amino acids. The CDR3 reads CASSESGVSSGNTIYF. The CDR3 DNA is TGTGCCAGCTCAGAGTCTGGCGTCAGCTCTGGAAACACCATATATTTT.

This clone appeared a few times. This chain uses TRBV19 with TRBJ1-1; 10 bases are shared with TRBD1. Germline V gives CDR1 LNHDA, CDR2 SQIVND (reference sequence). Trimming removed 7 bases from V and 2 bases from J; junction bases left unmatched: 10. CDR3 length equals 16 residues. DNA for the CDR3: TGTGCCAGTACCCCGGGACAGGGGATTGGAAACACTGAAGCTTTCTTT. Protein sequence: CASTPGQGIGNTEAFF.

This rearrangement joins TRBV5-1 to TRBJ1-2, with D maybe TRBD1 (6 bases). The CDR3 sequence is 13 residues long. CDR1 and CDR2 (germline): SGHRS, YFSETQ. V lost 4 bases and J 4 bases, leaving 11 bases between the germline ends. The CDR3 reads CASSLTGFYGYTF. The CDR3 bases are TGCGCCAGCAGCCTAACAGGGTTCTATGGCTACACCTTC.

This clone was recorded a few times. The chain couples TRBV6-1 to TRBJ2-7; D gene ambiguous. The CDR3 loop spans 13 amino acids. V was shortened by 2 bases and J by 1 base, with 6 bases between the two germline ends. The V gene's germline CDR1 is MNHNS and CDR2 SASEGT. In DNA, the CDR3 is TGTGCCAGCAGTGAACTGCCATCCTACGAGCAGTACTTC. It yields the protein CASSELPSYEQYF.

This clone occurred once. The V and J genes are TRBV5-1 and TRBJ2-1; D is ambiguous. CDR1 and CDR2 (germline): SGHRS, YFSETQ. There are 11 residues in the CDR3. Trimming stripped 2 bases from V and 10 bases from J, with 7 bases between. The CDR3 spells CASSLGLEQFF. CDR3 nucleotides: TGCGCCAGCAGCTTAGGTTTAGAGCAGTTCTTC. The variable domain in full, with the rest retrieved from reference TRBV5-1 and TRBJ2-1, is KAGVTQTPRYLIKTRGQQVTLSCSPISGHRSVSWYQQTPGQGLQFLFEYFSETQRNKGNFPGRFSGRQFSNSRSEMNVSTLELGDSALYLCASSLGLEQFFGPGTRLTVL.

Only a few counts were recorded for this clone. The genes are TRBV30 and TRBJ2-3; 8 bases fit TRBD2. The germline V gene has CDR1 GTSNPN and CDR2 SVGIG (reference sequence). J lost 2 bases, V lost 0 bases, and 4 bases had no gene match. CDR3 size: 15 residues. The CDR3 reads CAWSVGTRPTDTQYF. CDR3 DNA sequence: TGTGCCTGGAGTGTCGGGACTAGGCCCACAGATACGCAGTATTTT. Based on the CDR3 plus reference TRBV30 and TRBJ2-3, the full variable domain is SQTIHQWPATLVQPVGSPLSLECTVEGTSNPNLYWYRQAAGRGLQLLFYSVGIGQISSEVPQNLSASRPQDRQFILSSKKLLLSDSGFYLCAWSVGTRPTDTQYFGPGTRLTVL.

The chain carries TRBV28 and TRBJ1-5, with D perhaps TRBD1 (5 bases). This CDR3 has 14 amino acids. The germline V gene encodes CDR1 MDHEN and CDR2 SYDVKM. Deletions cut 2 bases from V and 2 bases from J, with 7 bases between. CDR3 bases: TGTGCCAGCAGTTTACTACAGGGCAATCAGCCCCAGCATTTT. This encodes CASSLLQGNQPQHF.

CDR3 amino acids: CASQGRNNEQFF. CDR3 DNA sequence: TGTGCCAGCCAGGGAAGAAACAATGAGCAGTTCTTC. The chain is built from TRBV6-5 and TRBJ2-1, with a weak D call TRBD1 (5 bases). Trimming pared 8 bases from V and 5 bases from J, leaving 10 bases between. In germline, CDR1 is MNHEY, CDR2 SVGAGI. This CDR3 comprises 12 residues.

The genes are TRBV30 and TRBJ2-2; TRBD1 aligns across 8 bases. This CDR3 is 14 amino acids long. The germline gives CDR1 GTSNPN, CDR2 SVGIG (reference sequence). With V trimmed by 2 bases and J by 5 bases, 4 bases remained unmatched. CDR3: CAWSRQGATGELFF. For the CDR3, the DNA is TGTGCCTGGAGTCGGCAGGGGGCTACCGGGGAGCTGTTTTTT. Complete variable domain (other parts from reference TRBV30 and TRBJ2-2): SQTIHQWPATLVQPVGSPLSLECTVEGTSNPNLYWYRQAAGRGLQLLFYSVGIGQISSEVPQNLSASRPQDRQFILSSKKLLLSDSGFYLCAWSRQGATGELFFGEGSRLTVL.

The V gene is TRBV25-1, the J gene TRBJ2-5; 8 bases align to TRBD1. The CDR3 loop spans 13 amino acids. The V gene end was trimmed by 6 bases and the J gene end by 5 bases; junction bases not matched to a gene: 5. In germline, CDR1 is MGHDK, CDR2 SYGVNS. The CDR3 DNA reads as TGTGCCAGCAGGACAGGGGCGAGGGAGACCCAGTACTTC. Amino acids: CASRTGARETQYF.

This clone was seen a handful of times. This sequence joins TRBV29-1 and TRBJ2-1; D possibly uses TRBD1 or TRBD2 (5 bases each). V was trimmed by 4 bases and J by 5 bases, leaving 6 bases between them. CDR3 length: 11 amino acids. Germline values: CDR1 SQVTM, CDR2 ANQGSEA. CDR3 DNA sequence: TGCAGCGTTGCGGGGCACAATGAGCAGTTCTTC. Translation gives CSVAGHNEQFF.

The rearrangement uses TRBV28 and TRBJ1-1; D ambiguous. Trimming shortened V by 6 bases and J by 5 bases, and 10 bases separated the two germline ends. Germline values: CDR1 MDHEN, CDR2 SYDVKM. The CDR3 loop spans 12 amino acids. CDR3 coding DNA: TGTGCCAGCAGGGCAGAGTGGACTGAAGCTTTCTTT. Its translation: CASRAEWTEAFF.

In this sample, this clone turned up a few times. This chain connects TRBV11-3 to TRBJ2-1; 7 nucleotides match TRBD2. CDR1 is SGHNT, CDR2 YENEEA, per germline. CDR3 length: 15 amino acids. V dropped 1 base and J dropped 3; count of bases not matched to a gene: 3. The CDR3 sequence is CASSLVAGDYNEQFF. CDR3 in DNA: TGTGCCAGCAGCTTAGTCGCGGGAGACTACAATGAGCAGTTCTTC.

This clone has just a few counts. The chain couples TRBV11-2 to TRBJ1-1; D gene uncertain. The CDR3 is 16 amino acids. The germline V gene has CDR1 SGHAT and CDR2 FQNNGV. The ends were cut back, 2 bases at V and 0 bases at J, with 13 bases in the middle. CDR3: CASSLLPYRLNTEAFF. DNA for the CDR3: TGTGCCAGCAGCTTATTGCCATATCGATTGAACACTGAAGCTTTCTTT.

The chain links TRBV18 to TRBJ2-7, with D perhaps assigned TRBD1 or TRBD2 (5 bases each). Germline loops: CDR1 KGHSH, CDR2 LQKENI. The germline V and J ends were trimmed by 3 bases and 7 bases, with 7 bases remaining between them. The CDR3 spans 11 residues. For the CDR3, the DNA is TGTGCCAGCTCACCGGGGGTTGAGCAGTACTTC. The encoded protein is CASSPGVEQYF.

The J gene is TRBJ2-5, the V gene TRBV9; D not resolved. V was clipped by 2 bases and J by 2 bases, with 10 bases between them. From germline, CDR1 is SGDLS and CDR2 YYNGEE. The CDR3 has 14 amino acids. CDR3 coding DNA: TGTGCCAGCAGCGTGGGATTGGGACAAGAGACCCAGTACTTC. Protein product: CASSVGLGQETQYF.

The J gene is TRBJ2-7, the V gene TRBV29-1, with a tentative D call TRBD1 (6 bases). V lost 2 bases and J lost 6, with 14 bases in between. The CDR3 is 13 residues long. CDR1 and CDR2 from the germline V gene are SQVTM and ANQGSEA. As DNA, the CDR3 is TGCAGCGTTGAATCCTTCCAGGGGTCCGAGCAGTACTTC. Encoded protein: CSVESFQGSEQYF.

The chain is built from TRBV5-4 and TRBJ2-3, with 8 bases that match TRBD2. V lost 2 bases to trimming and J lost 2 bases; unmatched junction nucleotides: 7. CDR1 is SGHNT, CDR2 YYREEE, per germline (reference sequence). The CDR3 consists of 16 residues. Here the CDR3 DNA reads TGTGCCAGCAGCTTAAAAGCGGGACTAGACACAGATACGCAGTATTTT. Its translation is CASSLKAGLDTDTQYF.

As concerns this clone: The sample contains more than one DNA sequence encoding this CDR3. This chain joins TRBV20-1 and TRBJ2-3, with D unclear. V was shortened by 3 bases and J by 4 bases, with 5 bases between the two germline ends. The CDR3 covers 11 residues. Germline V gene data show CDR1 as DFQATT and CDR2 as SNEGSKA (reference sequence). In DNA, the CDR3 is TGCAGTGCTAGGTGGGCAGATACGCAGTATTTT. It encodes CSARWADTQYF.